Below, 16 T cell receptor beta chains from the same sample are listed, as sequenced in a study of cytomegalovirus exposure and HLA in healthy donors. The repertoire was sequenced with immunoSEQ multiplex PCR; TCRdb's copy has only in-frame clones and lacks some. The sample carries tens of thousands of clones, roughly 89% recorded once. Input material: PBMCs. Source of these receptors: a woman aged 18 to 35 in good health and CMV-seropositive.

The J gene is TRBJ2-7, the V gene TRBV18, with 7 bases matching TRBD2. The CDR3 consists of 14 residues. After removal of 2 bases from V and 6 bases from J, the junction contained 7 bases not matched to a gene. Germline CDR1 KGHSH, CDR2 LQKENI. This CDR3 is CASSPGRAGSEQYF. The CDR3 DNA reads as TGTGCCAGCTCACCAGGGAGGGCTGGCAGCGAGCAGTACTTC.

The chain joins TRBV5-5 to TRBJ2-2; 10 bases are shared with TRBD2. V shed 3 bases and J 7 bases; nucleotides not matched to a gene: 9. From germline, CDR1 is SGHKS and CDR2 YYEKEE (reference sequence). The length of the CDR3 is 16 residues. In DNA form, the CDR3 reads TGTGCCAGCAGCTCAACCGGGACTAGCGTTGTCGGGGAGCTGTTTTTT. Its translation: CASSSTGTSVVGELFF.

This rearrangement joins TRBV7-9 to TRBJ1-4; the match to TRBD1 covers 7 bases. Germline CDR1 is SEHNR and CDR2 is FQNEAQ (reference sequence). This CDR3 is built from 14 residues. V shed 5 bases, J shed 5 bases, and the junction held 5 bases outside the gene matches. Written as DNA, the CDR3 is TGTGCCAGCAGCGAAGGGACAGCGAATGAAAAACTGTTTTTT. Its protein product is CASSEGTANEKLFF.

As for this clone: A junction end diverges from the germline sequence, so it may reflect a read error. The chain uses TRBV7-7 and TRBJ2-5, with 7 bases fitting TRBD2. CDR3 length equals 15 residues. Germline lookup yields CDR1 SSHAT and CDR2 FNYEAQ (reference sequence). The CDR3 sequence: CASSSGLVGQETQYF. CDR3 in DNA: TGTGCTAGCAGCTCAGGACTAGTGGGACAAGAGACCCAGTACTTC.

This clone turned up a few times. This chain connects TRBV19 to TRBJ1-2, with 9 bases fitting TRBD1. The CDR3 loop spans 11 amino acids. Germline V gene lookup returns CDR1 LNHDA and CDR2 SQIVND (reference sequence). V trimming: 6 bases; J trimming: 8 bases; junction bases outside the gene matches: 1. CDR3 DNA sequence: TGTGCCAGTAGGGACAGGGGCGGCTACACCTTC. This gives the protein CASRDRGGYTF.

The rearrangement joins TRBV28 to TRBJ2-1; TRBD2 matches at 7 bases. V was clipped by 3 bases and J by 5 bases; unmatched bases: 7. Per germline, CDR1 MDHEN and CDR2 SYDVKM. There are 15 residues in the CDR3. In DNA form, the CDR3 reads TGTGCCAGCAGTTTGAGCCCAGCGGGGCACAATGAGCAGTTCTTC. It yields the protein CASSLSPAGHNEQFF.

This clone showed up just once. The chain uses TRBV7-8 and TRBJ2-3, with 11 bases identical to TRBD2. Germline CDR1 reads SGHVS; CDR2 reads FQNEAQ. After removal of 6 bases from V and 2 bases from J, the junction contained 4 bases not matched to a gene. The CDR3 consists of 15 residues. The CDR3 protein is CASRLTSGTTDTQYF. The CDR3 DNA is TGTGCCAGCAGACTGACTAGCGGGACCACAGATACGCAGTATTTT.

In this sample, this clone turned up a few times. The CDR3 spells CASSQFGGRTEKLFF. For the CDR3, the DNA is TGTGCCAGCAGCCAGTTCGGGGGACGTACTGAAAAACTGTTTTTT. V gene TRBV14 combines with J gene TRBJ1-4, with TRBD1 as a possible D gene (5 bases). In germline, CDR1 is SGHDN, CDR2 FVKESK. There are 15 residues in the CDR3. Deletions cut 3 bases from V and 7 bases from J, with 15 bases between. Combining the CDR3 with reference TRBV14 and TRBJ1-4 gives the whole variable domain EAGVTQFPSHSVIEKGQTVTLRCDPISGHDNLYWYRRVMGKEIKFLLHFVKESKQDESGMPNNRFLAERTGGTYSTLKVQPAELEDSGVYFCASSQFGGRTEKLFFGSGTQLSVL.

This rearrangement joins TRBV9 to TRBJ1-2; no reliable D call. The CDR3 is 13 residues long. Germline V gives CDR1 SGDLS, CDR2 YYNGEE. V gave up 3 bases and J gave up 7 bases, with 13 bases separating them. The CDR3 DNA sequence: TGTGCCAGCAGCGCCCCCAGCGGTGGTGGCTACACCTTC. It is translated as CASSAPSGGGYTF.

The chain carries TRBV6-6 and TRBJ1-4; 7 nucleotides align to TRBD1. V was pared by 9 bases and J by 4 bases, with 8 bases of the junction left unmatched. Germline values: CDR1 MNHNY, CDR2 SVGAGI (reference sequence). This CDR3 is 14 amino acids long. The CDR3 loop reads CASTVQGGNEKLFF. DNA of the CDR3: TGTGCCAGTACTGTCCAGGGGGGTAATGAAAAACTGTTTTTT.

The genes are TRBV5-8 and TRBJ1-1; 8 bases align to TRBD1. In germline, CDR1 is SGHTS, CDR2 YDEGEE. This CDR3 region has 14 residues. V lost 3 bases, J lost 9 bases, and 10 bases stayed unmatched. CDR3 coding DNA: TGTGCCAGCAGCTACGATAGGACAGGGTGGCAAGCTTTCTTT. Amino acid sequence: CASSYDRTGWQAFF.

J is TRBJ1-5 and V is TRBV2; D ambiguous. The CDR3 runs 18 residues. Per the germline V gene, CDR1 is SNHLY and CDR2 is FYNNEI. Trimming pared 5 bases from V and 5 bases from J, leaving 25 bases between. In DNA form, the CDR3 reads TGTGCCAGCAGTACATCCTCGGAGGAGGGATCGGTACATCAGCCCCAGCATTTT. Residues: CASSTSSEEGSVHQPQHF.

The rearrangement links TRBV19 to TRBJ1-2; unclear D gene. The CDR3 extends over 14 amino acids. The V and J ends lost 1 base and 6 bases respectively, with 12 bases between them. Per the germline V gene, CDR1 is LNHDA and CDR2 is SQIVND (reference sequence). This CDR3 reads CASSIAVTDHGYTF. CDR3 bases: TGTGCCAGTAGTATAGCCGTCACAGACCATGGCTACACCTTC.

The chain carries TRBV6-4 and TRBJ2-3; D perhaps matches TRBD2 (7 bases). Trimming pared 3 bases from V and 1 base from J, leaving 11 bases between. CDR1 is MRHNA, CDR2 SNTAGT, per germline. The CDR3 consists of 15 residues. The CDR3 here is CASSEGAGGTDTQYF. As DNA, the CDR3 is TGTGCCAGCAGTGAGGGGGCGGGAGGCACAGATACGCAGTATTTT.

This chain joins TRBV2 and TRBJ1-5; 7 positions agree with TRBD1. The germline V gene has CDR1 SNHLY and CDR2 FYNNEI. The CDR3 spans 14 residues. Trimming removed 4 bases from V and 4 bases from J; junction bases left unmatched: 4. CDR3 amino acids: CASSGDSKNQPQHF. As DNA, the CDR3 is TGTGCCAGCAGTGGGGACAGCAAGAATCAGCCCCAGCATTTT.

The chain uses TRBV30 and TRBJ1-2; no clear D. V was clipped by 1 base and J by 6 bases, with 9 bases between them. The CDR3 consists of 12 residues. Germline CDR1 and CDR2: GTSNPN and SVGIG (reference sequence). The CDR3 DNA reads TGTGCCTGGAGTGCCAGGCCCCATGGCTACACCTTC. Translating gives CAWSARPHGYTF.